This T cell receptor (beta chain) derives from a study of human T cells and chemical hapten exposure (dated by TCRdb to the early 2020s). Concerning the study at large: For sensitization, 2% DPC in acetone was applied to a 2 cm by 2 cm area of upper inner arm skin. Blood samples were taken from patients before sensitization (week 0) and then at 2, 6 and about 24 weeks after DPC sensitization. Libraries were pooled for sequencing, and variation in per-sample TCR yields was attributed mainly to small differences in library volumes within the pool. About 30 alopecia patients provided blood for TCR sequencing at one to four time points (pre-sensitization, 2, 6 and 24 weeks). Patch tests used Finn chambers with 0.01% DPC on the upper back, scored after 6 days by International Contact Dermatitis Research Group standards. Weekly therapeutic DPC doses were additionally applied to the scalp of patients throughout the roughly 22-week study period. The study tracked peripheral blood TCR repertoire changes in vivo during primary and secondary sensitization to the hapten diphenylcyclopropenone (DPC) in alopecia patients. Alopecia areata with under or over 50% scalp involvement, alopecia totalis and alopecia universalis were represented in the patient cohort, which was mostly female. Study-wide findings and limitations: Patch test score correlated positively with the number of PT1 expanded TCRs, reaching significance at thresholds 8, 16 and 32 but not at 4. Compared with pre-sensitization or healthy control sets, expanded TCRs formed significantly more large CDR3 similarity clusters, which is consistent with antigen-driven responses. Because every patient had alopecia, a presumed autoimmune disease, the patients' immune response might differ from that of healthy individuals. Repeated subsampling changed both the strength of the expansion versus patch-test correlation and the threshold at which the correlation became significant. No change with DPC sensitization was found in the number of TCRs above 1 in 1000 frequency, and no evidence of global repertoire structure alterations was found.

This sample's time point label indicates: patch test 3, about 24 weeks after DPC sensitization. The treatment or condition label for this specimen denotes: therapeutic diphenylcyclopropenone sensitization with weekly scalp DPC. Blood at each patch-test visit was drawn before the patch test was applied. Patients were considered eligible if aged 18 to 70, diagnosed with alopecia and deemed suitable for DPC therapy, and patients were excluded if pregnant. Total RNA was isolated from unfractionated whole blood collected in Tempus Blood RNA tubes. The junction carries 10 bases between V and J, which are trimmed by 2 bases and 0 bases respectively. The CDR3 holds 14 amino acids from the cysteine to the phenylalanine. Kept here is only the CDR3 DNA, which spans 42 bases and is read in frame from base 1. Per the germline V gene, SQVTM is the CDR1 and ANQGSEA is the CDR2. The receptor library was made with RACE. Sequencer: NextSeq 500. During library preparation, unique molecular identifiers were attached to individual cDNA molecules so that TCRs could be counted in a quantitative, reproducible way. Both TCR alpha and TCR beta chains were sequenced from each blood RNA sample. For the original study's pipeline: A median of around 96,000 TCRs per sample was observed, with a range of 23,224 to 690,600. V, J and CDR3 annotation of the TCR reads was performed with the Decombinator software suite. For the PS versus PT1 abundance plots, all samples were subsampled to the same number of TCRs (28,000). TCRs were defined as expanded if absent before sensitization and observed at least eight times at the 2-week time point. TCRdb's own reprocessing of the public reads used fastp at Q25 and MiXCR and kept productive beta chains. Identical CDR3 protein sequences are pooled into one entry, listed with their most common genes and DNA. These V and J calls originate from TCRdb's pipeline instead of the authors' own analysis. Recorded for this sample are more than 95,000 distinct CDR3 sequences; less than 35% of them occurred a single time. The ten largest clones capture 2.5% to 3.5% of the sample.

In the case of this clonotype: Its binding antigen is unknown. The sample holds no much larger clone one base away, and base qualities are not on file.

The V and J segments used are TRBV29-1 and TRBJ1-1; confidence is insufficient to name the D gene. This sequence originates from a middle-aged man with alopecia areata. Some clones in this sample may be carry-over from other donors' samples. Sample: whole blood, taken in connection with sensitization to the hapten diphenylcyclopropenone (DPC). The base sequence is TGCAGCGTTGAACCCGGACTTCTGAACACTGAAGCTTTCTTT. Its coded protein is CSVEPGLLNTEAFF.